Listed here are 29 T cell receptor beta chains from one sample, sequenced in a study of beta chain features in type 1 diabetes (dated by TCRdb to 2016 to 2019). The method behind the library was the immunoSEQ multiplex PCR assay. All of the isolated RNA was reverse transcribed with the High Capacity cDNA Reverse Transcription Kit, so expressed TCRB transcripts were sequenced. TCRdb stores this immuneACCESS table with in-frame sequences only. Part of the clones is absent; in the studies checked, under half of the shortfall reflects unresolved V genes, and no reason is known for the rest. Recorded for this sample are under 550,000 clones; about 10% of them occurred a single time. The leading ten clones occupy approximately 0.05% of the sample. The material sequenced was naive CD4+ T cells from blood. Taken with the paper, the label for cell subset or site translates to: true naive CD4+ T cells. These receptors came from a woman younger than 35 in good health.

The chain employs TRBV9 and TRBJ1-1; no firm D call. V was shortened by 0 bases and J by 3 bases, with 9 bases between the two germline ends. The length of the CDR3 is 14 residues. Germline CDR1 and CDR2: SGDLS and YYNGEE. CDR3 in DNA: TGTGCCAGCAGCGTAGCTACGCAGTACACTGAAGCTTTCTTT. It encodes CASSVATQYTEAFF.

This clone was detected only a few times. This rearrangement joins TRBV15 to TRBJ1-5; D ambiguous. The length of the CDR3 is 16 residues. Germline lookup yields CDR1 LNHNV and CDR2 YYDKDF (reference sequence). The germline V and J ends were trimmed by 4 bases and 4 bases, with 17 bases remaining between them. CDR3 sequence: CATSNKRVWANQPQHF. CDR3 nucleotide sequence: TGTGCCACCAGCAATAAGCGGGTTTGGGCTAATCAGCCCCAGCATTTT. The whole variable domain, remainder taken from reference TRBV15 and TRBJ1-5, is DAMVIQNPRYQVTQFGKPVTLSCSQTLNHNVMYWYQQKSSQAPKLLFHYYDKDFNNEADTPDNFQSRRPNTSFCFLDIRSPGLGDTAMYLCATSNKRVWANQPQHFGDGTRLSIL.

This clone was found a few times. CDR3 loop: CASSYVLGDTQYF. The CDR3 DNA is TGTGCCAGCAGCTATGTACTGGGCGATACGCAGTATTTT. The chain uses TRBV7-2 and TRBJ2-3; D uncertain. The CDR3 runs to 13 residues. Germline-derived CDR1 and CDR2 are SGHTA and FQGNSA. Trimming removed 4 bases at V and 6 bases at J, with 11 bases between.

This clone was counted between two and nine times. The chain couples TRBV7-2 to TRBJ2-3, with D tentatively TRBD2 (5 bases). The germline CDR1 and CDR2 sequences are SGHTA and FQGNSA. The V gene lost 5 bases and the J gene lost 0 bases, with 12 bases spanning the gap. The CDR3 is 15 amino acids. CDR3 region: CASSPEGLSTDTQYF. Here the CDR3 DNA reads TGTGCCAGCAGCCCCGAGGGATTGAGCACAGATACGCAGTATTTT.

The chain uses TRBV7-9 and TRBJ2-1, with TRBD2 as a possible D gene (5 bases). The V gene lost 4 bases and the J gene lost 8 bases, with 12 bases spanning the gap. The germline CDR1 and CDR2 sequences are SEHNR and FQNEAQ (reference sequence). This CDR3 is 13 amino acids long. In nucleotides, the CDR3 is TGTGCCAGCAGCTGGACTCCTCTGGATGAGCAGTTCTTC. It is translated as CASSWTPLDEQFF.

The chain carries TRBV6-5 and TRBJ1-3; no clear D gene. The CDR3 extends over 14 amino acids. The V end was cut by 8 bases, the J end by 1 base, with 12 bases between. CDR1 is MNHEY, CDR2 SVGAGI, per germline. The CDR3 region has the DNA TGTGCCAGCGCAAGGGTGGCATCTGGAAACACCATATATTTT. It codes for CASARVASGNTIYF.

This clone was seen a few times. This chain links TRBV28 with TRBJ2-7, with D unclear. CDR1 is MDHEN, CDR2 SYDVKM, per germline. Trimming pared 4 bases from V and 8 bases from J, leaving 15 bases between. The CDR3 covers 13 residues. The chain's CDR3 is CASSSPSQVQQYV. The CDR3 nucleotides read TGTGCCAGCAGTTCACCCAGTCAGGTTCAGCAGTACGTC.

The chain employs TRBV10-3 and TRBJ1-2, with D hard to call. Per germline, CDR1 ENHRY and CDR2 SYGVKD. The CDR3 consists of 13 residues. V was pared by 3 bases and J by 4 bases, with 9 bases between. This CDR3 reads CAISEYSLYGYTF. The CDR3 nucleotides are TGTGCCATCAGTGAATACAGCCTCTATGGCTACACCTTC.

This clone was found a few times. CDR3: CASRPRVPWDTGELFF. CDR3 coding DNA: TGTGCCAGCAGACCGCGTGTCCCATGGGATACCGGGGAGCTGTTTTTT. The chain joins TRBV5-6 to TRBJ2-2; D call uncertain. The CDR3 contains 16 residues. V lost 5 bases to trimming and J lost 5 bases, with 19 bases between them. Germline CDR1 reads SGHDT; CDR2 reads YYEEEE.

This clone was seen more than once but under ten times. The chain is built from TRBV5-1 and TRBJ2-1; 7 bases fit TRBD2. CDR3 length: 15 amino acids. V lost 4 bases and J lost 8; bases outside the gene matches: 12. CDR1 and CDR2 (germline): SGHRS, YFSETQ. CDR3 residues: CASSHRTSGIYEQFF. CDR3 in DNA: TGCGCCAGCAGCCATCGGACTAGTGGCATATATGAGCAGTTCTTC. The variable domain in full, completed from reference TRBV5-1 and TRBJ2-1, reads KAGVTQTPRYLIKTRGQQVTLSCSPISGHRSVSWYQQTPGQGLQFLFEYFSETQRNKGNFPGRFSGRQFSNSRSEMNVSTLELGDSALYLCASSHRTSGIYEQFFGPGTRLTVL.

This clone was seen more than once but under ten times. The V call is TRBV5-4, the J call TRBJ2-1; 10 positions match TRBD2. V gave up 4 bases and J gave up 4 bases; unmatched junction bases: 5. CDR3 size: 15 residues. The V gene's germline CDR1 is SGHNT and CDR2 YYREEE (reference sequence). CDR3 DNA: TGTGCCAGCAGCCCAGCGGGAGGGATATACAATGAGCAGTTCTTC. This gives the protein CASSPAGGIYNEQFF.

V gene TRBV7-9 combines with J gene TRBJ1-1, with TRBD1 as a possible D gene (6 bases). Trimming shortened V by 2 bases and J by 1 base, and 14 bases separated the two germline ends. The CDR3 runs to 16 residues. From germline, CDR1 is SEHNR and CDR2 FQNEAQ (reference sequence). CDR3 nucleotide sequence: TGTGCCAGCAGCTTAACACCCCCAGGGGAGAACACTGAAGCTTTCTTT. This encodes CASSLTPPGENTEAFF.

This clone has more than one count but fewer than ten. This sequence joins TRBV4-1 and TRBJ1-1, with TRBD1 identical over 8 bases. This CDR3 contains 13 residues. V trimming: 6 bases; J trimming: 3 bases; junction bases outside the gene matches: 3. Germline assignment: CDR1 MGHRA and CDR2 YSYEKL. CDR3 protein: CASRGQAHTEAFF. Written as DNA, the CDR3 is TGCGCCAGCAGGGGACAGGCTCACACTGAAGCTTTCTTT.

This clone was counted only a few times. The V gene is TRBV7-2, the J gene TRBJ2-5; 11 nucleotides match TRBD2. V was pared by 5 bases and J by 7 bases, with 6 bases of the junction left unmatched. The germline gives CDR1 SGHTA, CDR2 FQGNSA. The CDR3 has 14 residues. The CDR3 is CASSMTSGMGTQYF. The CDR3 nucleotides read TGTGCCAGCAGCATGACTAGCGGGATGGGGACCCAGTACTTC.

This clone was counted a few times. The genes are TRBV29-1 and TRBJ2-5, with 11 positions matching TRBD1. With 5 bases clipped from V and 0 bases from J, the junction kept 5 bases outside the gene matches. The length of the CDR3 is 15 residues. Germline CDR1 reads SQVTM; CDR2 reads ANQGSEA. CDR3 sequence (DNA): TGCAGCGTTTGGCCGGGACAGGGGGACCAAGAGACCCAGTACTTC. Encoded protein: CSVWPGQGDQETQYF.

The rearrangement links TRBV10-3 to TRBJ2-7; D gene unclear. Germline V gives CDR1 ENHRY, CDR2 SYGVKD. The CDR3 is made up of 10 amino acids. The V end was cut by 8 bases, the J end by 3 bases, with 5 bases between. CDR3 loop: CAIHDYEQYV. CDR3 DNA sequence: TGTGCCATCCACGACTACGAGCAGTACGTC.

The chain combines TRBV28 with TRBJ2-1, with D perhaps matching TRBD2 (5 bases). This CDR3 is 13 amino acids long. The ends were cut back, 5 bases at V and 9 bases at J, with 14 bases in the middle. Per germline, CDR1 MDHEN and CDR2 SYDVKM. CDR3 bases: TGTGCCAGCAGTACGGACGTCGAGGGTGAGCAGTTCTTC. This gives the protein CASSTDVEGEQFF.

Note on this clone: At the DNA level, this CDR3 is encoded by other sequences in the same sample as well. J is TRBJ1-3 and V is TRBV30, with D hard to call. The germline V and J ends were trimmed by 2 bases and 0 bases, with 11 bases remaining between them. The germline gives CDR1 GTSNPN, CDR2 SVGIG (reference sequence). CDR3 length equals 15 residues. In DNA, the CDR3 is TGTGCCTGGAGTCGAGGAGGATCCTCTGGAAACACCATATATTTT. Translation gives CAWSRGGSSGNTIYF.

This clone showed up just a few times. The rearrangement uses TRBV11-1 and TRBJ1-1, with D perhaps TRBD1 (5 bases). Trimming removed 2 bases at V and 5 bases at J, with 9 bases between. CDR3 length: 13 residues. CDR1 and CDR2 from the germline V gene are SGHAT and FQDESV (reference sequence). In DNA form, the CDR3 reads TGTGCCAGCAGCTTACAGGGTACGACTGAAGCTTTCTTT. It yields the protein CASSLQGTTEAFF.

This chain connects TRBV28 to TRBJ2-3; tentatively, D is TRBD1 or TRBD2 (5 bases each). Trimming shortened V by 2 bases and J by 5 bases, and 8 bases separated the two germline ends. The CDR3 length is 13 residues. Germline assignment: CDR1 MDHEN and CDR2 SYDVKM. The CDR3 DNA reads TGTGCCAGCAGTTTAGGGGGAATAGATACGCAGTATTTT. This sequence encodes CASSLGGIDTQYF.

This clone turned up a few times. Other DNA sequences of this sample code for an identical CDR3. The rearrangement uses TRBV7-2 and TRBJ2-1, with TRBD1 identical over 7 bases. CDR1 SGHTA and CDR2 FQGNSA come from the germline V gene. Losses at the gene ends were 3 bases for V and 4 bases for J; bases not matched to a gene: 0. This CDR3 has 13 amino acids. The CDR3 protein is CASSLTGYNEQFF. The CDR3 DNA sequence: TGTGCCAGCAGCTTGACAGGGTACAATGAGCAGTTCTTC.

The rearrangement links TRBV14 to TRBJ2-7; a weak D match, TRBD1 (6 bases). The germline CDR1 and CDR2 sequences are SGHDN and FVKESK. The V end was cut by 1 base, the J end by 2 bases, with 12 bases between. This CDR3 region has 15 residues. CDR3 nucleotide sequence: TGTGCCAGCAGCCAAGGGACAGACCCTACCTACGAGCAGTACGTC. Translating it yields CASSQGTDPTYEQYV.

The sample holds a few counts of this clone. The J gene is TRBJ2-7, the V gene TRBV27; no clear D gene. The germline gives CDR1 MNHEY, CDR2 SMNVEV (reference sequence). CDR3 length equals 13 residues. V lost 3 bases, J lost 6 bases, and 12 bases lay in between. The CDR3 DNA sequence: TGTGCCAGCAGTTTGGGGATAGGGCTCGAGCAGTACGTC. Amino acids: CASSLGIGLEQYV.

This chain connects TRBV5-1 to TRBJ2-3, with a tentative D call TRBD2 (5 bases). The germline V and J ends were trimmed by 1 base and 2 bases, with 8 bases remaining between them. This CDR3 has 14 amino acids. Germline V gives CDR1 SGHRS, CDR2 YFSETQ. CDR3 sequence (DNA): TGCGCCAGCAGCTTGTCGGGATCCACAGATACGCAGTATTTT. Protein: CASSLSGSTDTQYF.

In this sample, this clone turned up a few times. The chain carries TRBV7-9 and TRBJ2-1; 9 nucleotides match TRBD1. This CDR3 has 14 residues. Germline CDR1 reads SEHNR; CDR2 reads FQNEAQ (reference sequence). The junction had 9 bases not matched to a gene; V was cut back by 5 bases and J by 10 bases. The CDR3 DNA reads as TGTGCCAGCAGCCCCCGGGACAGGGAAAGGGAGCAGTTCTTC. It codes for CASSPRDREREQFF.

This clone was observed a handful of times. The rearrangement links TRBV9 to TRBJ2-3; D is perhaps TRBD2 (6 bases). Trimming cost V 4 bases and J 1 base, with 22 bases left between them. Looked up from germline, CDR1 is SGDLS and CDR2 is YYNGEE. This CDR3 spans 18 amino acids. DNA of the CDR3: TGTGCCAGCAGCCTTAGGACGGGAGCTCGACTTCGCACAGATACGCAGTATTTT. Its protein product is CASSLRTGARLRTDTQYF.

This clone has a handful of counts. The gene calls are TRBV7-2 and TRBJ2-5; 8 bases are a match to TRBD1. This CDR3 is 15 amino acids long. CDR1 and CDR2 from the germline V gene are SGHTA and FQGNSA. The V segment lost 5 bases and the J segment 1 base; nucleotides outside the gene matches: 6. The CDR3 loop reads CASSARQGSQETQYF. CDR3 DNA sequence: TGTGCCAGCAGCGCCCGACAGGGGAGCCAAGAGACCCAGTACTTC. Based on the CDR3 plus reference TRBV7-2 and TRBJ2-5, the full variable domain is GAGVSQSPSNKVTEKGKDVELRCDPISGHTALYWYRQSLGQGLEFLIYFQGNSAPDKSGLPSDRFSAERTGGSVSTLTIQRTQQEDSAVYLCASSARQGSQETQYFGPGTRLLVL.

CDR3 amino acids: CSVDRAGVDTQYF. The DNA for the CDR3 is TGCAGCGTTGATCGTGCAGGGGTAGATACGCAGTATTTT. The chain carries TRBV29-1 and TRBJ2-3, with D perhaps TRBD1 (6 bases). V was shortened by 3 bases and J by 5 bases, with 12 bases between the two germline ends. Germline-derived CDR1 and CDR2 are SQVTM and ANQGSEA. This CDR3 comprises 13 residues.

This clone was picked up a small number of times. The V and J genes are TRBV14 and TRBJ2-6, with TRBD1 identical over 11 bases. CDR3 length equals 17 residues. J was trimmed by 3 bases and V by 6 bases; bases with no gene match: 7. Germline CDR1 SGHDN, CDR2 FVKESK. The CDR3 loop is CASSRTGGTNGANVLTF. CDR3 DNA sequence: TGTGCCAGCAGTCGGACAGGGGGCACGAATGGGGCCAACGTCCTGACTTTC. Drawing the rest from reference TRBV14 and TRBJ2-6, the complete variable domain is EAGVTQFPSHSVIEKGQTVTLRCDPISGHDNLYWYRRVMGKEIKFLLHFVKESKQDESGMPNNRFLAERTGGTYSTLKVQPAELEDSGVYFCASSRTGGTNGANVLTFGAGSRLTVL.